This T cell receptor beta chain was sequenced during a study of T-cell reconstitution after alpha-beta-depleted transplantation in children. The CDR3 is made up of 17 amino acids. V lost 1 base and J lost 4; bases outside the gene matches: 7. CDR1 SGHDN and CDR2 FVKESK come from the germline V gene. It was with unique molecular identifiers that the TCRbeta library was prepared. TCRdb itself ran the PCR reads through MiXCR, one entry per CDR3 protein. Of about 540,000 distinct CDR3 sequences listed, approximately 16% are singletons. Specimen: PBMCs from the stem cell graft donor, collected from the stem cell graft. The receptor's source is a human donor who donated a stem cell graft to a child with acute lymphoblastic leukemia. The chain uses TRBV14 and TRBJ2-4, with TRBD2 matching over 10 bases. The CDR3 loop is CASSQGGLADVKNIQYF. CDR3 nucleotides: TGTGCCAGCAGCCAAGGTGGACTAGCGGATGTAAAAAACATTCAGTACTTC.